This T cell receptor beta chain is drawn from a study of T cells in Graves' hyperthyroidism and ophthalmopathy. Stable Graves' hyperthyroidism meant no ophthalmopathy progression within 18 months. Orbital computed tomography, thyroid ultrasound, serum thyroxine and TRAb, and clinical symptoms together informed the diagnoses. The PBMCs were sourced from fresh peripheral blood (about 9.7 ml). RNA transcripts provided the source from which TCR beta CDR3 regions were amplified. First-round RT-PCR with HTBI primers amplified the TCR CDR3 region. Each CDR3 protein gets one entry after TCRdb re-called the multiplex PCR reads with MiXCR. The sample yields about 400,000 distinct CDR3 sequences, about 15% seen once. CDR1 is LNHNV, CDR2 YYDKDF, per germline (reference sequence). Between the trimmed V and J ends, which lost 4 bases and 4 bases, there was a span of 16 bases. This CDR3 contains 16 residues.

This receptor was taken from a woman between 18 and 30 years old with Graves' hyperthyroidism. The sample comprised blood. The chain combines TRBV15 with TRBJ1-4, with D hard to call. DNA of the CDR3: TGTGCCACCAGCAATTGGAGAAGGGAGGTTAATGAAAAACTGTTTTTT. Protein sequence: CATSNWRREVNEKLFF.